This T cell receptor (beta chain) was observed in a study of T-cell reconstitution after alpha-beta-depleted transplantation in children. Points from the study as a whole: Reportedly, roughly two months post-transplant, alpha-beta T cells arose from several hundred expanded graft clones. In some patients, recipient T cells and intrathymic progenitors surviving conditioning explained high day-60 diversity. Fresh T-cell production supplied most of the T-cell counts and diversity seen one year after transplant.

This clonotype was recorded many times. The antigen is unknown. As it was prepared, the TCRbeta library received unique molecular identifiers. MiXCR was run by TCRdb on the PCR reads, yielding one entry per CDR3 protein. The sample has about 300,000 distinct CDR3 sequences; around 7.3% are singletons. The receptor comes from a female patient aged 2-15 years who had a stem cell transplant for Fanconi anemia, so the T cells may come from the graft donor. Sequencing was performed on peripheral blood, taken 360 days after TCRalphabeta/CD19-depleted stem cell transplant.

CDR3 loop: CASSLSTNQPQHF. As DNA, the CDR3 is TGTGCCAGCAGTTTATCGACAAATCAGCCCCAGCATTTT. This chain connects TRBV12-3 or TRBV12-4 to TRBJ1-5, with D uncertain. Deletions cut 2 bases from V and 4 bases from J, with 6 bases between. This CDR3 region has 13 residues.